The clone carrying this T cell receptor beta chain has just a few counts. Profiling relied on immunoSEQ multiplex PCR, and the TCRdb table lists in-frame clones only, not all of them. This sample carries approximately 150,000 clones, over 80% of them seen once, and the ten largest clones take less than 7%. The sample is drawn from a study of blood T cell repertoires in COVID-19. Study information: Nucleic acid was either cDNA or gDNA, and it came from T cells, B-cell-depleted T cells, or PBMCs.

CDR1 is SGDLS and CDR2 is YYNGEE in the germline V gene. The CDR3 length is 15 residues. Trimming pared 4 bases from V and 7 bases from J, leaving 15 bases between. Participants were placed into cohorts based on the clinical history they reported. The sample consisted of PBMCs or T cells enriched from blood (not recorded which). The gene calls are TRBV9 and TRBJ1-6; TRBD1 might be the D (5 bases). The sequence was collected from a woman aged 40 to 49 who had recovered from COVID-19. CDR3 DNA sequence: TGTGCCAGCAGCAATAGCGGGACCGCGAATTCACCCCTCCACTTT. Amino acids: CASSNSGTANSPLHF. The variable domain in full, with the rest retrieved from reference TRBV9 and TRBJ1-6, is DSGVTQTPKHLITATGQRVTLRCSPRSGDLSVYWYQQSLDQGLQFLIQYYNGEERAKGNILERFSAQQFPDLHSELNLSSLELGDSALYFCASSNSGTANSPLHFGNGTRLTVT.